The sequence of this T cell receptor (beta chain) was determined in a study of metastatic and nonmetastatic thyroid tumors (dated by TCRdb to 2018 to 2021). For the wider study: Repertoires were compared across peripheral blood and tumor or nodule tissue samples from malignant and benign thyroid patients. The paper as a whole reports these results and caveats: In both blood and tumor samples, malignant tumors were reported to have significantly higher TCR beta diversity than benign nodules.

The protocol used for the library was PCR. This sample was sequenced with an Illumina HiSeq 4000. The TCR beta-chain CDR3 region of each patient was profiled by high-throughput sequencing. Processing in the source paper ran as follows. The researchers built a classifier to tell apart papillary thyroid cancer patients with distant metastasis, based on CDR3 differences among clinicopathological groups. The Shannon index was used to assess repertoire diversity, and the Morisita-Horn index was used to assess tumor-blood repertoire similarity. The public reads were quality trimmed at Q25 with fastp and then assembled into clones with MiXCR by TCRdb, keeping productive beta chains. The V and J calls here are based on TCRdb, not the publication. For this sample there are 17,000 or so clones; 25% appear just once. The top ten constitute 15% of the sample. No treatment had been received by any patient before thyroid surgery. Patient clinical samples collected from about 2011 to 2019 were retrospectively analysed using T-cell receptor beta sequencing.

Taken from cysteine to phenylalanine, the CDR3 has 15 residues. CDR3 DNA is the only sequence kept; it has 45 bases, read in frame from the first base. Germline trimming: 6 bases from V, 5 bases from J; junction bases outside gene matches: 12. For CDR1 and CDR2, the germline V gene (reference sequence) lists MNHEY and SMNVEV. A few counts support this clone. The specificity of this receptor is unknown. No quality values exist for individual bases; no much larger clone is one base distant. Sequenced material: adjacent normal tissue. The rearranged segments are TRBV27 and TRBJ2-5; the junction holds 7 bases that match TRBD2. This clonotype originated in a female donor with papillary thyroid cancer or a benign thyroid nodule (not recorded which). Some clones in this sample may be carry-over from other donors' samples. The CDR3 is CASRGGTHQGETQYF. The nucleotide sequence is given as TGTGCCAGCAGGGGGGGGACTCACCAAGGGGAGACCCAGTACTTC.